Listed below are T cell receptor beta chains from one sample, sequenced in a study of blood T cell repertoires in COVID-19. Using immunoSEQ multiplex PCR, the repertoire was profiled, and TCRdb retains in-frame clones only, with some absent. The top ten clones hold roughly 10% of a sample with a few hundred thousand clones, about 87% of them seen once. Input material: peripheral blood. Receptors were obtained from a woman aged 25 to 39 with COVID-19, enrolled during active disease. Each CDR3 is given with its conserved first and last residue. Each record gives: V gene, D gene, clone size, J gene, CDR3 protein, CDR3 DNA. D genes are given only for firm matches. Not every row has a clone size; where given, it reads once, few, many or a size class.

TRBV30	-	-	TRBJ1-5	CAWSRGQTNQPQHF	TGTGCCTGGAGCCGGGGTCAGACTAATCAGCCCCAGCATTTT
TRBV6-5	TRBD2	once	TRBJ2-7	CASSYSGSGSSYEQYF	TGTGCCAGCAGTTACTCCGGTAGCGGGAGCTCCTACGAGCAGTACTTC
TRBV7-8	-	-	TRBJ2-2	CASSSPDGGWDTGELFF	TGTGCCAGCAGCTCGCCCGATGGGGGCTGGGACACCGGGGAGCTGTTTTTT
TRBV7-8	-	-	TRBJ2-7	CASSSTRDKPSLDF	TGTGCCAGCAGCTCAACCCGGGACAAGCCCTCCTTAGACTTC
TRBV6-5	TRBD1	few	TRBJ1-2	CASSLGQGDYGYTF	TGTGCCAGCAGCCTCGGACAGGGAGACTATGGCTACACCTTC
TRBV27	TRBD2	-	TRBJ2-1	CASSFSGINNEQFF	TGTGCCAGCAGTTTCAGCGGGATTAACAATGAGCAGTTCTTC
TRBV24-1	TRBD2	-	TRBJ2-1	CATRAGEAYNEQFF	TGTGCCACCAGGGCGGGAGAGGCCTACAATGAGCAGTTCTTC
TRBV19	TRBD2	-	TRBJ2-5	CASKLAGVETQYF	TGTGCCAGTAAACTAGCGGGAGTAGAGACCCAGTACTTC
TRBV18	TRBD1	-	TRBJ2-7	CASSPERDRYFYEQYF	TGTGCCAGCTCACCCGAAAGGGACAGATACTTTTACGAGCAGTACTTC
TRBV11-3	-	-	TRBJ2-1	CASSSEGNEQFF	TGTGCCAGCAGCTCGGAGGGGAATGAGCAGTTCTTC
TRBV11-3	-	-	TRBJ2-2	CASSLSTTGELFF	TGTGCCAGCAGCTTAAGTACAACCGGGGAGCTGTTTTTT
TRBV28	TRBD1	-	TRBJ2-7	CASRIGTGVEEQYF	TGTGCCAGCAGAATCGGGACAGGGGTCGAGGAGCAGTACTTC
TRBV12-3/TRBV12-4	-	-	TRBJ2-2	CASSFQYTGELFF	TGTGCCAGCAGTTTCCAGTACACCGGGGAGCTGTTTTTT
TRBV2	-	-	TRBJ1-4	CASSENSGGGKKLFF	TGTGCCAGCAGTGAAAATTCGGGTGGAGGGAAAAAACTGTTTTTT
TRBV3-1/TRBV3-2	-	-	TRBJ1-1	CASSQGTARTEAFF	TGTGCCAGCAGCCAAGGGACAGCGCGCACTGAAGCTTTCTTT
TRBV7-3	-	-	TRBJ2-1	CASSLVATSSYNEQFF	TGTGCCAGCAGCTTAGTGGCCACAAGCTCCTACAATGAGCAGTTCTTC
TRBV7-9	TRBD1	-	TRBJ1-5	CASSRDSSNQPQHF	TGTGCCAGCAGCCGGGACAGTAGCAATCAGCCCCAGCATTTT
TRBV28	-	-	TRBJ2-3	CASSSNLGSREYF	TGTGCCAGCAGTTCGAACCTCGGGAGTAGGGAGTATTTT
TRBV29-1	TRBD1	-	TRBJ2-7	CSAGIGQAPYEQYF	TGCAGCGCCGGCATCGGACAGGCCCCCTACGAGCAGTACTTC
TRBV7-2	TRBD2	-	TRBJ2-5	CASSLGGLAGGSETQYF	TGTGCCAGCAGCTTAGGGGGACTAGCGGGAGGGAGCGAGACCCAGTACTTC
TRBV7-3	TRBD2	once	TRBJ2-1	CASSLAGAGYNEQFF	TGTGCCAGCAGCTTAGCGGGAGCCGGCTACAATGAGCAGTTCTTC
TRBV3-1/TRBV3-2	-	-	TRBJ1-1	CASSQDIENTEAFF	TGTGCCAGCAGCCAAGACATAGAGAACACTGAAGCTTTCTTT
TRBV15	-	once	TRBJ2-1	CATSREQAARNEQFF	TGTGCCACCAGCAGAGAACAGGCCGCCAGGAATGAGCAGTTCTTC
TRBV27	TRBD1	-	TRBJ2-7	CASSSLTGFEQYF	TGTGCCAGCAGTTCTCTGACAGGGTTCGAGCAGTACTTC
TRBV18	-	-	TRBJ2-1	CASSELARRSYNEQFF	TGTGCCAGCTCGGAGCTAGCGCGCCGCTCCTACAATGAGCAGTTCTTC
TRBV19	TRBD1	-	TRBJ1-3	CASRPPGQISGNTIYF	TGTGCCAGTAGGCCTCCGGGACAGATCTCTGGAAACACCATATATTTT
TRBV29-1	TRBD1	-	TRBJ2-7	CSVEETDRGTYEQYF	TGCAGCGTTGAAGAGACGGACAGGGGAACCTACGAGCAGTACTTC
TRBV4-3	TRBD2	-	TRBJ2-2	CASSQDLPGSGRTGELFF	TGCGCCAGCAGCCAAGATCTACCGGGTAGCGGGAGAACCGGGGAGCTGTTTTTT
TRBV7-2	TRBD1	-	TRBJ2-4	CASSLYRAGGKNIQYF	TGTGCCAGCAGCTTATATAGAGCAGGGGGCAAAAACATTCAGTACTTC
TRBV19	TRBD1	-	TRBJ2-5	CASSIGTGALGFQYF	TGTGCCAGTAGTATCGGGACAGGGGCCCTGGGGTTCCAGTACTTC
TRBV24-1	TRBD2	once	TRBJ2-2	CATSPGLAGGELFF	TGTGCCACTTCACCAGGACTAGCGGGCGGGGAGCTGTTTTTT
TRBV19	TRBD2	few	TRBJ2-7	CASSIGEGYEQYF	TGTGCCAGTAGTATAGGGGAGGGCTACGAGCAGTACTTC
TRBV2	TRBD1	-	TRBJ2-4	CASSYPGQGRNIQYF	TGTGCCAGCAGTTACCCGGGACAGGGGAGGAACATTCAGTACTTC
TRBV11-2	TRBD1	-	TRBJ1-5	CASSAGTGGNQPQHF	TGTGCCAGCAGCGCCGGGACAGGGGGCAATCAGCCCCAGCATTTT
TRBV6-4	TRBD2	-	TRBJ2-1	CASSDSETSGSHEQFF	TGTGCCAGCAGTGACTCGGAGACTAGCGGGAGCCATGAGCAGTTCTTC
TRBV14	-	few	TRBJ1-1	CASRDGGHTEAFF	TGTGCCAGCCGAGACGGGGGGCACACTGAAGCTTTCTTT
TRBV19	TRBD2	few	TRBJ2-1	CASTYSGSSYNEQFF	TGTGCCAGCACCTATAGCGGGAGTTCCTACAATGAGCAGTTCTTC
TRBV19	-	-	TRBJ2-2	CASRLGAADKAELFF	TGTGCCAGTAGGCTAGGGGCGGCTGACAAGGCGGAGCTGTTTTTT
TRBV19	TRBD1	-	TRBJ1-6	CASSGGTENSPLHF	TGTGCCAGTAGTGGAGGGACAGAAAATTCACCCCTCCACTTT
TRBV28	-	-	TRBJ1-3	CASSLPSSGNTIYF	TGTGCCAGCAGTTTGCCCAGCTCTGGAAACACCATATATTTT
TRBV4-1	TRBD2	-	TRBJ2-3	CASSQDRWTSGRPDTQYF	TGCGCCAGCAGCCAAGATCGGTGGACTAGCGGGAGACCTGATACGCAGTATTTT
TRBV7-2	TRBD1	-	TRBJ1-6	CASSLRTGRNSPLHF	TGTGCCAGCAGCCTCAGGACAGGGCGGAATTCACCCCTCCACTTT
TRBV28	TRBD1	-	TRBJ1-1	CASRFGDRATEAFF	TGTGCCAGCAGGTTTGGGGACAGGGCCACTGAAGCTTTCTTT
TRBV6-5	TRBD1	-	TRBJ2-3	CASKPGGGTDTQYF	TGTGCCAGCAAGCCAGGGGGCGGCACAGATACGCAGTATTTT
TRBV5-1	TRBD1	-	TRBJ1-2	CASSFDRVNYGYTF	TGCGCCAGCAGCTTCGACAGGGTAAATTACGGCTACACCTTC
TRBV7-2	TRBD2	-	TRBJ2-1	CASSLAPGLAFYNEQFF	TGTGCCAGCAGCTTAGCGCCGGGACTAGCCTTCTACAATGAGCAGTTCTTC